This T cell receptor beta chain comes out of a study of CD8+CD57+ T cells in acquired aplastic anemia. Genomic DNA acted as the template from which TCR beta VDJ combination and CDR3 sequence profiling were carried out. TCRdb reprocessed the reads with MiXCR, giving one entry per CDR3 protein. There are some 180,000 distinct CDR3 sequences in the sample; roughly 60% occur only once, and about 44% lies in the top ten. The sample holds a few counts of this clonotype. The authors sequenced patients whose flow cytometry had shown CD8+CD57+ cell expansion. This CDR3 comprises 13 residues. Germline V gene data show CDR1 as LGHDT and CDR2 as YNNKEL (reference sequence). The V end was cut by 3 bases, the J end by 4 bases, with 6 bases between.

Sequencing was carried out using sorted CD4+, CD8+, or CD8+CD57+ T cells (not recorded which) from PBMCs. The clonotype comes from a human donor with aplastic anemia. The rearrangement links TRBV3-1 to TRBJ2-2; D gene uncertain. CDR3 sequence (DNA): TGTGCCAGCAGCCAGGCGAGCACCGGGGAGCTGTTTTTT. Translating gives CASSQASTGELFF.